This T cell receptor (beta chain) comes out of a study of Ad26.COV2.S vaccination and SARS-CoV-2 variants. Germline loops: CDR1 GTSNPN, CDR2 SVGIG (reference sequence). The junction had 13 bases not matched to a gene; V was cut back by 4 bases and J by 4 bases. The CDR3 runs to 16 residues. Treatment of the sample: around 19 received Ad26.COV2.S at low or high dose, single or two shots; 5 received placebo; per-sample allocation not given. Specimen acquisition occurred on day 63 following the initial vaccine or placebo injection. Repertoires were generated with immunoSEQ multiplex PCR, while TCRdb's copy carries only in-frame clones and drops some. The sample yields 200,000 to 300,000 clones, approximately 90% seen once.

The input for sequencing was peripheral blood, taken in a trial of Ad26.COV2.S vaccine versus placebo. The gene calls are TRBV30 and TRBJ2-3; 8 nucleotides match TRBD2. The clonotype originates from a person aged 18-65 years who received the Ad26.COV2.S COVID-19 vaccine or a placebo. The CDR3 sequence: CAWTVGSGSLADTQYF. In DNA form, the CDR3 reads TGTGCCTGGACAGTCGGAAGCGGGAGTTTGGCAGATACGCAGTATTTT.